The 16 T cell receptor beta chains listed next were all sequenced from one sample in a study of a mutant IDH1 vaccine in newly diagnosed glioma. Only in-frame clones appear in the TCRdb table, and some are missing; sequencing was by immunoSEQ multiplex PCR. The repertoire includes about 98,000 clones, roughly 90% of them detected once, and less than 0.65% sits in the top ten. The time point was: baseline, week 1 (first vaccination visit). The treatment: pre-vaccination baseline after standard-of-care therapy. Sequenced here: PBMCs, sampled from a glioma patient treated with radiotherapy, temozolomide or both. These receptors were collected from a woman aged 50 to 60 with glioma.

V and J are TRBV4-1 and TRBJ1-1, with D perhaps matching TRBD1 (5 bases). Germline assignment: CDR1 MGHRA and CDR2 YSYEKL. CDR3 length: 15 amino acids. Between the trimmed V and J ends, which lost 2 bases and 1 base, there was a span of 11 bases. The CDR3 is CASSQSRDPNTEAFF. The CDR3 bases are TGCGCCAGCAGCCAAAGTCGGGACCCGAACACTGAAGCTTTCTTT.

V gene TRBV6-1 combines with J gene TRBJ2-7; D may be TRBD2 (5 bases). CDR3 length equals 14 residues. V was clipped by 4 bases and J by 4 bases, with 14 bases between them. CDR1 and CDR2 from the germline V gene are MNHNS and SASEGT. The CDR3 DNA sequence: TGTGCCAGCAGTGCGGGATATCCTACTTACGAGCAGTACTTC. It translates to CASSAGYPTYEQYF.

This chain connects TRBV28 to TRBJ2-7; 13 nucleotides line up with TRBD2. This CDR3 is built from 17 residues. The germline CDR1 and CDR2 sequences are MDHEN and SYDVKM. The trim removed 4 bases at V and 2 bases at J, leaving 8 bases unmatched. CDR3 nucleotide sequence: TGTGCCAGCAGTTGGATACTAGCGGGAGGGAGGACCTACGAGCAGTACTTC. Its protein product is CASSWILAGGRTYEQYF.

The genes are TRBV7-9 and TRBJ1-1; 7 bases align to TRBD1. Trimming cost V 7 bases and J 7 bases; bases outside gene matches: 6. Germline V gene sequence: CDR1 SEHNR, CDR2 FQNEAQ (reference sequence). The CDR3 sequence is 12 residues long. CDR3 loop: CASTMTGREAFF. CDR3 in DNA: TGTGCCAGCACGATGACAGGGCGTGAAGCTTTCTTT.

With regard to this clone: The junction shows a germline mismatch at one end, possibly a read error. Other DNA sequences within the sample encode an identical CDR3. The rearrangement uses TRBV5-1 and TRBJ1-4; the D is unclear. This CDR3 is 16 amino acids long. Germline V lookup: CDR1 SGHRS, CDR2 YFSETQ. CDR3 bases: TGCGCCAGCAGTTTGGAACCGGCTGCAACTAATGAAAAACTGTTTTTT. This gives the protein CASSLEPAATNEKLFF.

This rearrangement joins TRBV27 to TRBJ1-6; the D gene is possibly TRBD1 (5 bases). The V gene lost 2 bases and the J gene lost 2 bases, with 10 bases spanning the gap. Germline CDR1 reads MNHEY; CDR2 reads SMNVEV (reference sequence). The CDR3 sequence is 16 residues long. In DNA, the CDR3 is TGTGCCAGCAGTTTAAAGGGGCGCGCCTATAATTCACCCCTCCACTTT. This sequence encodes CASSLKGRAYNSPLHF.

The rearrangement links TRBV4-1 to TRBJ2-2; no reliable D call. This CDR3 contains 14 residues. The germline V and J ends were trimmed by 1 base and 6 bases, with 9 bases remaining between them. Germline CDR1 reads MGHRA; CDR2 reads YSYEKL. The CDR3 loop is CASSQGRRSGELFF. For the CDR3, the DNA is TGCGCCAGCAGCCAAGGTCGAAGGTCCGGGGAGCTGTTTTTT.

The CDR3, as DNA: TGTGCCAGCAGTGAGACTAGTTGGACGACAGATACGCAGTATTTT. It is translated as CASSETSWTTDTQYF. The chain couples TRBV6-4 to TRBJ2-3, with a possible D match to TRBD2 (6 bases). Trimming cost V 3 bases and J 3 bases, with 13 bases left between them. The CDR3 runs to 15 residues. Per the germline V gene, CDR1 is MRHNA and CDR2 is SNTAGT.

This clone came up a few times. The rearrangement joins TRBV6-1 to TRBJ2-1, with 7 bases aligning to TRBD2. The CDR3 runs 14 residues. Losses at the gene ends were 7 bases for V and 8 bases for J; bases not matched to a gene: 11. The V gene's germline CDR1 is MNHNS and CDR2 SASEGT. The chain's CDR3 is CASKRGGSFDEQFF. The CDR3, as DNA: TGTGCCAGCAAGAGGGGCGGGAGTTTTGATGAGCAGTTCTTC.

The chain carries TRBV4-1 and TRBJ2-1; D gene ambiguous. Germline V gene sequence: CDR1 MGHRA, CDR2 YSYEKL. This CDR3 region has 14 residues. V lost 2 bases and J lost 15, with 20 bases in between. The CDR3 reads CASSQPTTPYLLFF. The CDR3 nucleotides are TGCGCCAGCAGCCAACCTACCACTCCTTACCTCTTGTTCTTC.

The chain couples TRBV5-6 to TRBJ1-2; possible D gene TRBD1, 5 bases. There are 14 residues in the CDR3. Trimming took 2 bases from V and 4 from J, leaving 12 bases between them. Germline V gene lookup returns CDR1 SGHDT and CDR2 YYEEEE. As DNA, the CDR3 is TGTGCCAGCAGCTTTGGGACGGGCCTCTATGGCTACACCTTC. Its protein product is CASSFGTGLYGYTF.

The V gene is TRBV28, the J gene TRBJ2-2; 10 bases are a match to TRBD1. The germline gives CDR1 MDHEN, CDR2 SYDVKM. V dropped 6 bases and J dropped 4; count of bases not matched to a gene: 5. The CDR3 length is 15 residues. The CDR3 reads CASSDRGPVTGELFF. The CDR3 nucleotides are TGTGCCAGCAGCGACAGGGGGCCGGTCACCGGGGAGCTGTTTTTT.

CDR3: CASSVGFGKYEQYF. The CDR3 DNA is TGTGCCAGCAGCGTAGGTTTCGGGAAATACGAGCAGTACTTC. This chain links TRBV9 with TRBJ2-7, with a possible D match to TRBD2 (5 bases). CDR1 and CDR2 (germline): SGDLS, YYNGEE. V gave up 0 bases and J gave up 4 bases, with 11 bases separating them. This CDR3 region has 14 residues.

J is TRBJ1-1 and V is TRBV28; TRBD1 aligns across 8 bases. J lost 3 bases, V lost 1 base, and 7 bases had no gene match. This CDR3 contains 16 residues. In germline, CDR1 is MDHEN, CDR2 SYDVKM. The CDR3 region is CASSLSQTGEDTEAFF. CDR3 sequence (DNA): TGTGCCAGCAGTTTATCACAGACAGGGGAGGACACTGAAGCTTTCTTT.

The chain uses TRBV6-5 and TRBJ1-5; D is undetermined. The CDR3 length is 15 residues. Germline loops: CDR1 MNHEY, CDR2 SVGAGI. Trimming cost V 5 bases and J 1 base, with 12 bases left between them. In DNA form, the CDR3 reads TGTGCCAGCAGTCCCTTCAGTCGCAGCAATCAGCCCCAGCATTTT. The encoded protein is CASSPFSRSNQPQHF.

The rearrangement joins TRBV9 to TRBJ1-6, with D uncertain. The germline V gene has CDR1 SGDLS and CDR2 YYNGEE. CDR3 length: 14 amino acids. With 1 base removed from V and 7 bases from J, the gap between germline ends came to 9 bases. The CDR3 nucleotides read TGTGCCAGCAGCGTATTTCCCATAAATTCACCCCTCCACTTT. Its translation: CASSVFPINSPLHF.